This T cell receptor (beta chain) stems from a study of shared clonotypes between healthy human individuals. In regard to this clone: Antigen: not known.

General observations from the study: Blood was the sole source, and tissue repertoires probably differ.

TCRdb keeps only in-frame clones here, not all; method: immunoSEQ multiplex PCR. The sample has 600,000 to 700,000 clones, more than 70% seen once. The CDR3 extends over 14 amino acids. Between the trimmed V and J ends, which lost 7 bases and 0 bases, there was a span of 13 bases. Germline V lookup: CDR1 ENHRY, CDR2 SYGVKD. The material sequenced was memory CD4+ T cells sorted from blood. Subset reported: CD45RA-negative fraction. This clonotype originated in a woman aged 25 to 39 in good health. V and J are TRBV10-3 and TRBJ2-7, with D perhaps TRBD1 (5 bases). For the CDR3, the DNA is TGTGCCATCAAGGGGCAGTCCGACTCCTACGAGCAGTACTTC. Translating it yields CAIKGQSDSYEQYF.